This entry features one T cell receptor (beta chain) sequence. These data are taken from a study of blood T cell repertoires in COVID-19. Study information: T cells, B-cell-depleted T cells, or PBMCs supplied cDNA or gDNA.

The V gene's germline CDR1 is SGHTA and CDR2 FQGTGA. CDR3 length: 15 residues. With 3 bases clipped from V and 7 bases from J, the junction kept 8 bases outside the gene matches. The repertoire was sequenced with immunoSEQ multiplex PCR; TCRdb's copy has only in-frame clones and lacks some. The sample records 68,000 or so clones, about nine tenths being singletons. The chain joins TRBV7-3 to TRBJ1-2; 10 positions agree with TRBD1. The sample comprised peripheral blood. The sequence was collected from a woman aged 70-85 years with acute or convalescent COVID-19. CDR3 protein: CASSFTGTGAGGYTF. DNA of the CDR3: TGTGCCAGCAGCTTTACCGGGACAGGGGCGGGTGGCTACACCTTC.